One and the same sample provided the 11 T cell receptor beta chains below, sequenced in a study of memory CD4+ T cells and cytomegalovirus serostatus. Clones were read by immunoSEQ multiplex PCR, and TCRdb kept only the in-frame ones, dropping some. The sample includes roughly 48,000 clones, more than 70% of them seen just once. Single viable CD3+CD4+CD8-CD45RO+ cells were sorted as the memory CD4+ T cells. Sequences were obtained from memory CD4+ T cells from blood. Receptors were obtained from an adult in good health and CMV-seropositive.

The chain uses TRBV5-6 and TRBJ2-7; D call uncertain. Looked up from germline, CDR1 is SGHDT and CDR2 is YYEEEE. Trimming removed 1 base at V and 1 base at J, with 12 bases between. This CDR3 is built from 15 residues. The CDR3 region is CASSLRVQVSYEQYF. The DNA of the CDR3 is TGTGCCAGCAGCTTGAGGGTGCAGGTTTCCTACGAGCAGTACTTC.

The chain links TRBV10-3 to TRBJ2-7, with D unresolved. This CDR3 is built from 14 residues. V was clipped by 3 bases and J by 3 bases, with 12 bases between them. Germline values: CDR1 ENHRY, CDR2 SYGVKD. In DNA, the CDR3 is TGTGCCATCAGTGAACTCAACAATCTCTACGAGCAGTACTTC. Translated, it gives CAISELNNLYEQYF.

V and J are TRBV11-1 and TRBJ2-1, with D possibly TRBD2 on 6 matching bases. The CDR3 has 14 amino acids. V lost 7 bases, J lost 1 base, and 11 bases lay in between. The germline CDR1 and CDR2 sequences are SGHAT and FQDESV (reference sequence). This chain's CDR3 is CASTPGGSYNEQFF. In DNA, the CDR3 is TGTGCCAGCACCCCCGGGGGTTCCTACAATGAGCAGTTCTTC.

This sequence joins TRBV5-6 and TRBJ2-7; D may correspond to TRBD1 or TRBD2 (6 bases each). This CDR3 spans 14 amino acids. Germline CDR1 and CDR2: SGHDT and YYEEEE. V lost 4 bases and J 1 base, leaving 12 bases between the germline ends. In nucleotides, the CDR3 is TGTGCCAGCAGCCCCCGGAGGGGGTCCTACGAGCAGTACTTC. Its translation: CASSPRRGSYEQYF.

This chain uses TRBV7-2 with TRBJ1-1; D is ambiguous. This CDR3 region has 15 residues. V was trimmed by 4 bases and J by 5 bases, leaving 17 bases between them. Germline values: CDR1 SGHTA, CDR2 FQGNSA. CDR3 amino acids: CASSSDVSRITEAFF. CDR3 nucleotide sequence: TGTGCCAGCAGCTCAGACGTGAGTCGAATAACTGAAGCTTTCTTT.

The J gene is TRBJ2-1, the V gene TRBV4-3; 9 bases line up with TRBD2. CDR1 and CDR2 from the germline V gene are LGHNA and YSLEER. CDR3 size: 16 residues. The ends lost 5 bases at V and 4 bases at J; junction bases unmatched: 9. CDR3: CASSSLAGSRYNEQFF. CDR3 coding DNA: TGCGCCAGCAGCTCCCTAGCGGGGAGCCGTTACAATGAGCAGTTCTTC.

The rearrangement uses TRBV28 and TRBJ2-3; D tentatively fits TRBD1 or TRBD2 (5 bases each). Trimming left V 5 bases short and J 2 bases short, with 14 bases between. Germline-derived CDR1 and CDR2 are MDHEN and SYDVKM. CDR3 length: 15 amino acids. CDR3 in DNA: TGTGCCAGCAGTCTAGCCTCGGGACCCACAGATACGCAGTATTTT. This sequence encodes CASSLASGPTDTQYF.

Judged by abundance, this clone is medium-sized. CDR3 sequence (DNA): TGTGCCAGCAGCTTGGCCCGACAGGGGAACACTGAAGCTTTCTTT. Its protein product is CASSLARQGNTEAFF. This chain links TRBV5-4 with TRBJ1-1; 7 nucleotides match TRBD1. This CDR3 region has 15 residues. Germline V gene lookup returns CDR1 SGHNT and CDR2 YYREEE (reference sequence). V lost 0 bases to trimming and J lost 1 base; unmatched junction nucleotides: 3.

The CDR3: CASSVDQGPLNTEAFF. The CDR3, as DNA: TGTGCCAGCAGCGTAGATCAGGGGCCCCTGAACACTGAAGCTTTCTTT. The chain joins TRBV9 to TRBJ1-1; possibly TRBD1 for D (6 bases). The CDR3 runs to 16 residues. Trimming shortened V by 0 bases and J by 0 bases, and 12 bases separated the two germline ends. The germline V gene has CDR1 SGDLS and CDR2 YYNGEE.

The chain couples TRBV4-2 to TRBJ1-1, with D hard to call. This CDR3 has 12 amino acids. Germline CDR1 LGHNA, CDR2 YNFKEQ. Trimming stripped 1 base from V and 4 bases from J, with 4 bases between. CDR3 amino acids: CASSQVGTEAFF. The CDR3 bases are TGTGCCAGCAGCCAAGTAGGCACTGAAGCTTTCTTT.

The rearrangement joins TRBV7-2 to TRBJ1-4; TRBD1 matches at 7 bases. CDR3 length equals 14 residues. CDR1 SGHTA and CDR2 FQGNSA come from the germline V gene. V shed 4 bases and J 7 bases; nucleotides not matched to a gene: 6. DNA for the CDR3: TGTGCCAGCAGCTACGACAGGGAGACTGAAAAACTGTTTTTT. This sequence encodes CASSYDRETEKLFF.